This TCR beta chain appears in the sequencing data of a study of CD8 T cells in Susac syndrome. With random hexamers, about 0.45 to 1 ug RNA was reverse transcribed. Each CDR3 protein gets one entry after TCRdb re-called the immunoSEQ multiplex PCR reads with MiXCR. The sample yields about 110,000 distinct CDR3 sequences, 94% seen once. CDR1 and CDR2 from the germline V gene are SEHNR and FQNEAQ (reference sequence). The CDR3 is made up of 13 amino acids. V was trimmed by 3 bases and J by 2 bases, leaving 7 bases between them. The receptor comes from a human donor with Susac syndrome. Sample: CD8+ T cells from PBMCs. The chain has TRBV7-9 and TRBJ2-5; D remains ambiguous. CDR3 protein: CASSFTVQETQYF. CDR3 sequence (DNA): TGTGCCAGCAGCTTCACAGTTCAAGAGACCCAGTACTTC.